This TCR beta chain derives from a study of T cells expressing NK-cell markers (dated by TCRdb to the early 2020s). For context, the study as a whole: Three sorted T-cell subsets (CD3+CD56+NKG2C+, CD3+CD56+NKG2C- and CD3+CD56-NKG2C+) from fewer than 10 donors had their TCR beta-chain repertoires profiled. Illumina HiSeq 2000/2500, MiSeq or NextSeq was used to sequence libraries as 2 x 150 bp reads. The eight sequenced donors were randomly selected healthy volunteers, three men and five women. Seven of the eight sequenced donors were HCMV-seropositive and one was HCMV-seronegative.

A remark on this clonotype: What this receptor recognizes is not known.

Sequencing instrument: Illumina HiSeq 2000. TCR beta cDNA libraries were prepared using 5'RACE template switching, which introduced a universal primer site and unique molecular identifiers. cDNA synthesis was primed from the TCR beta constant segment, followed by two successive PCR amplification steps. From the authors' description of their analysis: MIGEC was used to demultiplex reads and group reads by UMI, and MiTCR was used to assemble and quantify clonotypes. Only TCR cDNA sequences supported by at least two reads were kept to exclude erroneous sequences. Downstream repertoire analysis used the tcR package, and clonotypes were matched across fractions by CDR3 nucleotide sequence plus V segment. VDJmatch was used to annotate antigen specificity against VDJdb, with one amino acid substitution in CDR3 allowed. Each entry corresponds to one CDR3 protein sequence from reads that TCRdb reprocessed, and DNA is not given. TCRdb's processing, not the study's, gives the V and J calls here. The table held for this sample gives about 430,000 distinct CDR3 sequences. Together, the top ten hold about 1.5% of the sample.

The CDR3 runs 14 residues from the cysteine to the phenylalanine. The DNA is not on file. As encoded in the germline V gene, CDR1 is SGHAT while CDR2 is FQNNGV. The paper as a whole reports these results and caveats: In 5 to 7 donors, the dominant CD3+CD56+NKG2C+ clonotypes ranked among the top 10 CD8+ clonotypes, making up roughly 1.0-7.0% of CD8+ T cells. Whether the expanded NKG2C-expressing T cell clones were specific for HCMV antigens was left unclear. Those dominant clonotypes were again the most abundant among CD3+CD56-NKG2C+ cells in a few donors, at about 25-65%.

HCMV-specific IgG was detected in serum with a commercial ELISA kit to determine HCMV serostatus. Peripheral blood mononuclear cells were isolated from blood by Ficoll density gradient centrifugation. The chain employs TRBV11-2 and TRBJ2-2; TCRdb reports TRBD1, a call that lacks DNA to check it against. The sequencing input was blood T cells: a sorted CD56 or NKG2C T cell subset, CD4+ or CD8+ T cells, or bulk PBMC T cells (not recorded which). This clonotype was obtained from a woman in her forties or fifties in good health. Donor details come from another sample of the same person, matched by shared clones. The CDR3 protein is CASYDLGDTGELFF.